The T cell receptor (beta chain) under discussion was sequenced for a study of shared clonotypes between healthy human individuals. Study-wide results and caveats: In having few donors, the study represented limited genetic and exposure-history diversity. A handful of donors shared approximately 5% of their naive CD4 clonotypes.

Details on this clone: Its antigen remains unknown. At the DNA level, this CDR3 is encoded by other sequences in the same sample as well.

Sequencing was performed with immunoSEQ multiplex PCR; in TCRdb, only in-frame clones are kept and a portion is missing. The sample records roughly 2.6 million clones, around nine tenths being singletons. Germline loops: CDR1 SGHTA, CDR2 FQGNSA. This CDR3 comprises 13 residues. V lost 0 bases, J lost 1 base, and 4 bases lay in between. The chain uses TRBV7-2 and TRBJ2-7, with D uncertain. Input material: naive CD4+ T cells sorted from blood. Subset described: CD45RA+ positively selected. The sequence came from a man younger than 35 in good health. This chain's CDR3 is CASSLAGSYEQYF. In nucleotides, the CDR3 is TGTGCCAGCAGCTTAGCGGGTTCCTACGAGCAGTACTTC.